These 14 T cell receptor beta chains came from one sample sequenced in a study of T cell clusters in autoimmune cytopenias. One tube held mixed TRB-A and TRB-B primer pools for touch-down PCR. TCRdb re-analyzed the multiplex PCR reads; it lists each CDR3 protein once, without DNA. Listed are roughly 7,500 distinct CDR3 sequences; 3.5% falls within the top ten. Each sample's input was roughly 230 ng genomic DNA, roughly 38,000 genome equivalents. Sequenced sample: peripheral blood. These receptors were taken from a human donor with an autoimmune cytopenia or autoimmune hepatitis (not recorded which).

The chain has TRBV19 and TRBJ1-2. Germline loops: CDR1 LNHDA, CDR2 SQIVND (reference sequence). This CDR3 region has 11 residues. This CDR3 is CASYWALGYTF.

This clonotype shows up as medium-sized by frequency. The chain combines TRBV18 with TRBJ2-5; there is no DNA to check the TCRdb D call of TRBD2. Per the germline V gene, CDR1 is KGHSH and CDR2 is LQKENI. The CDR3 totals 15 residues. The CDR3 loop is CASSPQSGHSETQYF.

The J gene is TRBJ2-3, the V gene TRBV7-9; TCRdb calls TRBD1, which cannot be checked without DNA. Germline V CDR1 and CDR2: SEHNR, FQNEAQ (reference sequence). The CDR3 runs to 17 residues. The CDR3 loop is CASRPKVGTASTDTQYF. Together with reference TRBV7-9 and TRBJ2-3, the CDR3 gives the full variable domain: DTGVSQNPRHKITKRGQNVTFRCDPISEHNRLYWYRQTLGQGPEFLTYFQNEAQLEKSRLLSDRFSAERPKGSFSTLEIQRTEQGDSAMYLCASRPKVGTASTDTQYFGPGTRLTVL.

This chain connects TRBV20-1 to TRBJ1-5; the D call from TCRdb, TRBD1, cannot be confirmed without DNA. Germline assignment: CDR1 DFQATT and CDR2 SNEGSKA (reference sequence). This CDR3 is 14 amino acids long. This CDR3 is CSARATGGGQPQHF.

This chain joins TRBV18 and TRBJ2-1; there is no DNA to check the TCRdb D call of TRBD1. The CDR3 is 16 residues long. The germline V gene has CDR1 KGHSH and CDR2 LQKENI. CDR3 sequence reads: CASSPRSDSLRNEQFF.

Its frequency marks this clonotype as medium-sized. This CDR3 reads CASSLEKGSPLHF. This chain connects TRBV7-6 to TRBJ1-6. The CDR3 extends over 13 amino acids. The germline V gene encodes CDR1 SGHVS and CDR2 FNYEAQ.

This chain links TRBV11-1 with TRBJ2-7; the TRBD1 assignment by TCRdb is unverifiable without DNA. The CDR3 has 16 amino acids. CDR1 and CDR2 (germline): SGHAT, FQDESV (reference sequence). CDR3 amino acids: CASSPKDGAYIYEQYF.

The rearrangement links TRBV12-3 or TRBV12-4 to TRBJ2-1. The CDR3 is made up of 14 amino acids. The CDR3: CASSFKSSYNEQFF.

The chain links TRBV21-1 to TRBJ1-6; TCRdb picks TRBD1, but there is no DNA to check that call. TRBV21-1 counts as a pseudogene. CDR3 length: 14 amino acids. The CDR3 loop is CASSTGRGGSPLHF.

This chain uses TRBV10-3 with TRBJ2-4; TCRdb lists TRBD1, though no DNA is available to test this call. Germline assignment: CDR1 ENHRY and CDR2 SYGVKD. The CDR3 has 16 residues. CDR3 region: CASSEGRGLAKNIQYF.

This chain connects TRBV12-3 or TRBV12-4 to TRBJ1-1; TCRdb outputs TRBD1, but without DNA this stays unchecked. CDR3 length equals 15 residues. The CDR3 loop is CASTWGVGGNTEAFF.

The V call is TRBV7-2, the J call TRBJ1-6; without DNA, the TCRdb call of TRBD1 cannot be checked. Germline V gives CDR1 SGHTA, CDR2 FQGNSA. The CDR3 sequence is 17 residues long. The chain's CDR3 is CASSSTGTGSYNSPLHF.

Frequency places this clonotype as medium-sized. The chain combines TRBV6-5 with TRBJ2-7; TCRdb indicates TRBD1, and absent DNA this call remains unverified. This CDR3 is built from 14 residues. The germline V gene encodes CDR1 MNHEY and CDR2 SVGAGI. CDR3 loop: CASSYGSRAHEQYF.

The V call is TRBV5-1, the J call TRBJ1-1. Germline values: CDR1 SGHRS, CDR2 YFSETQ. The CDR3 totals 14 residues. The CDR3: CASSLGHLNTEAFF.